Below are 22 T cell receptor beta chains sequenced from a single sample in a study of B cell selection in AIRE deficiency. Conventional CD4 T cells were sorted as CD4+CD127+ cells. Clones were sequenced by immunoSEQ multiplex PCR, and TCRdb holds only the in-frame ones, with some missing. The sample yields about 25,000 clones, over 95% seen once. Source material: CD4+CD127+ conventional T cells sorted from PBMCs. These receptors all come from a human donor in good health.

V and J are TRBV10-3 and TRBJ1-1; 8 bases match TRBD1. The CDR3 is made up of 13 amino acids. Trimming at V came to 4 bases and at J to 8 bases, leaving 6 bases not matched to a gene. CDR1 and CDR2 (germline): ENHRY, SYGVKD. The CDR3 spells CAISAAGGSEAFF. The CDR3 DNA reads TGTGCCATCAGTGCGGCAGGGGGCTCGGAAGCTTTCTTT.

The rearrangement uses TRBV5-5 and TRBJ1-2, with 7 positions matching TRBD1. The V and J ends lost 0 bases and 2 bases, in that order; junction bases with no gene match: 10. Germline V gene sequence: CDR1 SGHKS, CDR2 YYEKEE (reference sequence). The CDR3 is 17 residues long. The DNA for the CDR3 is TGTGCCAGCAGCTTGGTCCTGGAGGGGGCCACAAACTATGGCTACACCTTC. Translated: CASSLVLEGATNYGYTF.

DNA of the CDR3: TGTGCCAGCAGCTTGGGCCTCATCGGCGATGAGCAGTTCTTC. Translating it yields CASSLGLIGDEQFF. This chain links TRBV5-4 with TRBJ2-1; D not resolved. With 0 bases removed from V and 8 bases from J, the gap between germline ends came to 12 bases. Germline V gene lookup returns CDR1 SGHNT and CDR2 YYREEE (reference sequence). The CDR3 extends over 14 amino acids.

CDR3 coding DNA: TGTGCCAGCAGCTTAGGTGCAGTGGGGGATCAGCCCCAGCATTTT. Translation: CASSLGAVGDQPQHF. The rearrangement uses TRBV7-2 and TRBJ1-5; a possible D gene is TRBD1 (5 bases). The CDR3 runs 15 residues. The germline CDR1 and CDR2 sequences are SGHTA and FQGNSA. Trimming removed 1 base from V and 5 bases from J, with 12 bases in between.

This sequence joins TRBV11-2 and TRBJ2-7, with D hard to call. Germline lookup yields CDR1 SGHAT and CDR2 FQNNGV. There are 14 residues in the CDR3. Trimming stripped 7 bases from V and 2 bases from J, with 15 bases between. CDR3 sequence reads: CASTSPGRAYEQYF. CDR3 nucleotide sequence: TGTGCCAGCACCTCGCCGGGCAGAGCCTACGAGCAGTACTTC.

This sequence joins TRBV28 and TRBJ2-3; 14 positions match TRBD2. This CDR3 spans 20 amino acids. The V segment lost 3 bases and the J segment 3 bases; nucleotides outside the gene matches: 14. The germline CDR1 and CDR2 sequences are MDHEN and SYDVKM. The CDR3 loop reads CASSFSGLAGEGRGTDTQYF. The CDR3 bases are TGTGCCAGCAGTTTCTCGGGACTAGCGGGAGAAGGGCGTGGGACAGATACGCAGTATTTT.

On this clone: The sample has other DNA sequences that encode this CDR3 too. The CDR3 coding sequence is TGCGCCAGCAGCTTGGGGGGAGGTGAGACCCAGTACTTC. Protein product: CASSLGGGETQYF. The chain uses TRBV5-1 and TRBJ2-5, with a possible D match to TRBD2 (6 bases). Trimming cost V 0 bases and J 5 bases, with 8 bases left between them. Germline lookup yields CDR1 SGHRS and CDR2 YFSETQ. CDR3 length equals 13 residues.

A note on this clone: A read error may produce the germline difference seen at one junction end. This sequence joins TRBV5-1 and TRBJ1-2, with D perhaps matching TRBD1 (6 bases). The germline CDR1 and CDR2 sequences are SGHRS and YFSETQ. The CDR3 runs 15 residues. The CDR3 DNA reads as TGTGCCAGCAGCTTGAGGGGGGCCCTTTACTATGGCTACACCTTC. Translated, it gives CASSLRGALYYGYTF. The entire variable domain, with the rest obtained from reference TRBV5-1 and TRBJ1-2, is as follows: KAGVTQTPRYLIKTRGQQVTLSCSPISGHRSVSWYQQTPGQGLQFLFEYFSETQRNKGNFPGRFSGRQFSNSRSEMNVSTLELGDSALYLCASSLRGALYYGYTFGSGTRLTVV.

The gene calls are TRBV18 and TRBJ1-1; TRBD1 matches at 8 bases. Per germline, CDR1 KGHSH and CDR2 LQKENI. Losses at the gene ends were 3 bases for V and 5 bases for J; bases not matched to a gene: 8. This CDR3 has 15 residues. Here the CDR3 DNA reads TGTGCCAGCTCACCCCAGGGGGCGCCGGGGACTGAAGCTTTCTTT. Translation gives CASSPQGAPGTEAFF.

The CDR3 protein is CASSEWDYGYTF. The CDR3 DNA sequence: TGTGCCAGCAGTGAGTGGGACTATGGCTACACCTTC. The chain has TRBV6-1 and TRBJ1-2; D uncertain. This CDR3 comprises 12 residues. V lost 3 bases, J lost 3 bases, and 5 bases lay in between. The germline V gene encodes CDR1 MNHNS and CDR2 SASEGT.

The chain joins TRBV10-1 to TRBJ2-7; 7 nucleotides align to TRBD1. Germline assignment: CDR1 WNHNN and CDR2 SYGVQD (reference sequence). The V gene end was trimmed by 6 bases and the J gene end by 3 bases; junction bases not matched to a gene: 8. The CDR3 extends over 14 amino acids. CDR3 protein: CASSPVRDSYEQYF. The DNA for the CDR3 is TGCGCCAGCAGCCCCGTACGGGACAGCTACGAGCAGTACTTC.

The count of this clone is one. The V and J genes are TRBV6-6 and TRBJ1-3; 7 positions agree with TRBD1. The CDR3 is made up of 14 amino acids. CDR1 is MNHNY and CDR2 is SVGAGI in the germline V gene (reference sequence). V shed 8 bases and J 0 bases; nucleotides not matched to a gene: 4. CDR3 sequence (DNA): TGTGCCAGCTTCAGGGGGTCCTCTGGAAACACCATATATTTT. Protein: CASFRGSSGNTIYF.

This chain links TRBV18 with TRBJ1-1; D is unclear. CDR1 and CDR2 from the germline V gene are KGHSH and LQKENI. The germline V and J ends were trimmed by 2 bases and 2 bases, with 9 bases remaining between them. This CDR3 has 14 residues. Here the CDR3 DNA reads TGTGCCAGCTCACCAGGAGAAGAAAACACTGAAGCTTTCTTT. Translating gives CASSPGEENTEAFF.

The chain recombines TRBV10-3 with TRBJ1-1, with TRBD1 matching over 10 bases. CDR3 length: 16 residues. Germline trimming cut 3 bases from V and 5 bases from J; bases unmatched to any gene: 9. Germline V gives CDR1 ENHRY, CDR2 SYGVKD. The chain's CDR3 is CAISDTRTGGQTEAFF. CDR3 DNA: TGTGCCATCAGTGATACCAGGACAGGGGGGCAGACTGAAGCTTTCTTT.

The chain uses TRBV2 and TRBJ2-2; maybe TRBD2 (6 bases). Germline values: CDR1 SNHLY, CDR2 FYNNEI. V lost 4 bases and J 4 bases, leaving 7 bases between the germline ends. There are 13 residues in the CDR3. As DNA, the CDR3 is TGTGCCAGCAGTGCGGGGGTCACCGGGGAGCTGTTTTTT. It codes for CASSAGVTGELFF.

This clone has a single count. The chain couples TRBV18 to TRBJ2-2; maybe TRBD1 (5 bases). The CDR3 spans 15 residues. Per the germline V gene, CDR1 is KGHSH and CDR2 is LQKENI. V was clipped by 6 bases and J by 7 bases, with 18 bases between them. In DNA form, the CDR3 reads TGTGCCAGCTCGCTACCTCGACAGAAGCTCGGGGAGCTGTTTTTT. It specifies CASSLPRQKLGELFF.

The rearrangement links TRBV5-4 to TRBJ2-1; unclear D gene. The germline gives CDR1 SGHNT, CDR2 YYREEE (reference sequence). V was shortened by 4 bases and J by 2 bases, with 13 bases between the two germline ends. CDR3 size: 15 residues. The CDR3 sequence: CASSPDTLTYNEQFF. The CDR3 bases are TGTGCCAGCAGCCCCGACACCCTCACCTACAATGAGCAGTTCTTC. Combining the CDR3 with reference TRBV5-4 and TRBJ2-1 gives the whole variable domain ETGVTQSPTHLIKTRGQQVTLRCSSQSGHNTVSWYQQALGQGPQFIFQYYREEENGRGNFPPRFSGLQFPNYSSELNVNALELDDSALYLCASSPDTLTYNEQFFGPGTRLTVL.

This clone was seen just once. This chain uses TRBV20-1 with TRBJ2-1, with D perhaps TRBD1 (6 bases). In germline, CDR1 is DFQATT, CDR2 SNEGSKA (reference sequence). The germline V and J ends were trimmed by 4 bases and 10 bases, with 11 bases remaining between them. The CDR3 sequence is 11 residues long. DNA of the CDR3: TGCAGTGCTAAGGGGGTGCACGAGCAGTTCTTC. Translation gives CSAKGVHEQFF.

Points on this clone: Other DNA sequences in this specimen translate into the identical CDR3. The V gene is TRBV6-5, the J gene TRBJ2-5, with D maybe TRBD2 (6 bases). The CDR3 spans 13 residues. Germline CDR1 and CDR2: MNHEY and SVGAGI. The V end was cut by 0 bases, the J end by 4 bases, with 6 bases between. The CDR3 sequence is CASSYSRGETQYF. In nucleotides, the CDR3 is TGTGCCAGCAGTTACTCGCGGGGAGAGACCCAGTACTTC.

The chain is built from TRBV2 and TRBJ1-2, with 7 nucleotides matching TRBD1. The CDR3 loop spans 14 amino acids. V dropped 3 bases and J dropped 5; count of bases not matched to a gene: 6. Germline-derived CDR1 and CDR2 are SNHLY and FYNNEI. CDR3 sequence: CASSEQGVEYGYTF. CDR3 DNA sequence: TGTGCCAGCAGTGAGCAGGGGGTAGAGTATGGCTACACCTTC.

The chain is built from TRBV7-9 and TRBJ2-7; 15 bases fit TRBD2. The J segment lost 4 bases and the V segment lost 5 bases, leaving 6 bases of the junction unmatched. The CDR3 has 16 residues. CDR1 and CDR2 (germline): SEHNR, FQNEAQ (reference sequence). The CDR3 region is CASSAGLAGGAYEQYF. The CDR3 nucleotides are TGTGCCAGCAGCGCGGGACTAGCGGGAGGTGCGTACGAGCAGTACTTC. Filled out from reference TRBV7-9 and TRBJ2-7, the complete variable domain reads DTGVSQNPRHKITKRGQNVTFRCDPISEHNRLYWYRQTLGQGPEFLTYFQNEAQLEKSRLLSDRFSAERPKGSFSTLEIQRTEQGDSAMYLCASSAGLAGGAYEQYFGPGTRLTVT.

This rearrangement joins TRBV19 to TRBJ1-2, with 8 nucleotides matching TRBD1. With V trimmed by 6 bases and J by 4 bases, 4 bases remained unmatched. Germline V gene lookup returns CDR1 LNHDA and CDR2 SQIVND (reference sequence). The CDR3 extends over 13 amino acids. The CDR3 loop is CASSPTGVYGYTF. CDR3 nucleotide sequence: TGTGCCAGTAGCCCGACAGGGGTCTATGGCTACACCTTC.